The TCR beta chain under discussion was sequenced for a study of T cells in Graves' hyperthyroidism and ophthalmopathy. For the study at large: It was at initial diagnosis, before any treatment, that peripheral blood was collected. The study's findings and limits: It was a median roughly six months before onset that the model predicted ophthalmopathy.

The V gene's germline CDR1 is SGHRS and CDR2 YFSETQ. The V segment lost 4 bases and the J segment 7 bases; nucleotides outside the gene matches: 11. The CDR3 loop spans 16 amino acids. The sample holds one count of this clonotype. The antigen is undetermined. Regions amplified from RNA transcripts were the TCR beta CDR3 regions. The primer set for the first-round RT-PCR of the TCR CDR3 was HTBI. TCRdb reprocessed the multiplex PCR reads with MiXCR, giving one entry per CDR3 protein. This sample has fewer than 350,000 distinct CDR3 sequences; around 13% occur once, and the top ten carry less than 8%. This receptor was obtained from a middle-aged woman with Graves' hyperthyroidism. V and J are TRBV5-1 and TRBJ1-5; TRBD1 matches 10 bases. Sample: blood. The chain's CDR3 is CASSGTGTGEKQPQHF. CDR3 nucleotide sequence: TGCGCCAGCAGCGGTACCGGGACAGGGGAAAAGCAGCCCCAGCATTTT.